The clone carrying this T cell receptor (beta chain) has just one count. The table came from immunoSEQ multiplex PCR; TCRdb's copy has only in-frame clones and leaves some out. The table includes 250,000 to 350,000 clones, around four fifths detected once. CDR3 length: 18 residues. Germline assignment: CDR1 LGHNA and CDR2 YSLEER. J lost 2 bases, V lost 0 bases, and 10 bases had no gene match. The sample comes from a study of blood T cell repertoires in COVID-19. On the study more broadly: Sites in the United States, Italy and Spain provided acute and convalescent COVID-19 samples. From T cells, B-cell-depleted T cells, or PBMCs came the material, which was cDNA or gDNA.

The chain recombines TRBV4-3 with TRBJ2-1; TRBD2 agrees at 7 bases. The receptor comes from a woman between 45 and 60 years old with acute or convalescent COVID-19. The specimen was peripheral blood. The CDR3 DNA is TGCGCCAGCAGCCAAGATTCTCGGCTAGCGGCCCCCTACAATGAGCAGTTCTTC. Its translation is CASSQDSRLAAPYNEQFF.